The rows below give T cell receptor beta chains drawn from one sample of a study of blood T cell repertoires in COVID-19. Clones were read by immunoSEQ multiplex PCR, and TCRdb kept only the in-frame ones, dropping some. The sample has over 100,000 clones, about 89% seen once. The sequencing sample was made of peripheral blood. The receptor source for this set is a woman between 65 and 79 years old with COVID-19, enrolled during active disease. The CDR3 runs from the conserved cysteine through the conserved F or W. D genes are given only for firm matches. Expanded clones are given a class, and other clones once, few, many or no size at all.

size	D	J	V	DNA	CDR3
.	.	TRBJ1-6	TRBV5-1	TGCGCCAGCAGCTTCGGGGGGGTAAATTCACCCCTCCACTTT	CASSFGGVNSPLHF
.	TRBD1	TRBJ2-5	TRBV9	TGTGCCAGCAGCGTCCGGACAGGGGCGGGGGAGACCCAGTACTTC	CASSVRTGAGETQYF
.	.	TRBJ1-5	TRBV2	TGTGCCAGCAGTGAAGCGGAAACCTCTAGTTTTAGCAATCAGCCCCAGCATTTT	CASSEAETSSFSNQPQHF
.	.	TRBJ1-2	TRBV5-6	TGTGCCAGCAGCTTGGTAGGTGCAGGGCCCTATGGCTACACCTTC	CASSLVGAGPYGYTF
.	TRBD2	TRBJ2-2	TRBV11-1	TGTGCCAGCAGCTTAGCGCTAGCGGGCACCGGGGAGCTGTTTTTT	CASSLALAGTGELFF
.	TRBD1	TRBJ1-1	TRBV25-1	TGTGCCAGCATTCAAGGGGGCGTATACACTGAAGCTTTCTTT	CASIQGGVYTEAFF
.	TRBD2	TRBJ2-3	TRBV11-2	TGTGCCAGCAGCTTCCTCCCGACTAGCGGGGGGACCCTCACAGATACGCAGTATTTT	CASSFLPTSGGTLTDTQYF
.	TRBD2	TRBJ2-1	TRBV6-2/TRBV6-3	TGTGCCAGCAGTTACTCCGCTAGCGGGGGTTATGAGCAGTTCTTC	CASSYSASGGYEQFF
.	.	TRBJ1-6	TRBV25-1	TGTGCCAGCGGAGCAGTTACAAATTCACCCCTCCACTTT	CASGAVTNSPLHF
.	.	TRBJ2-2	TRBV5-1	TGCGCCAGCAGCTTGGGTCCTGGAGACACCGGGGAGCTGTTTTTT	CASSLGPGDTGELFF
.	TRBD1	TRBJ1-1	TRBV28	TGTGCCAGCAGAAGGACAGGGAATCGGGACACTGAAGCTTTCTTT	CASRRTGNRDTEAFF
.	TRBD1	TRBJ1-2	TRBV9	TGTGCCAGCAGCGTAGTCCCCGGGACAGGGACCTCCGTAGGGGGCTACACCTTC	CASSVVPGTGTSVGGYTF
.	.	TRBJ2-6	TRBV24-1	TGTGCCACCAGTGACGAGACAGGCTGGGGTGGGGGGGCCAACGTCCTGACTTTC	CATSDETGWGGGANVLTF
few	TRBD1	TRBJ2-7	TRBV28	TGTGCCAGGGGACAGGGCTCCTACGAGCAGTACTTC	CARGQGSYEQYF
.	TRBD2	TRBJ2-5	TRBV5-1	TGCGCCAGCAGCCCTGGTAGAGGACTAGCGGGGGGAGAGACCCAGTACTTC	CASSPGRGLAGGETQYF
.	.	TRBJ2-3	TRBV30	TGTGCCTGTTTAGGACCGACAGCTAGCACAGATACGCAGTATTTT	CACLGPTASTDTQYF
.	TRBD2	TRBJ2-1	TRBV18	TGTGCCAGCTCACCACTACTAGCGGTCAGAGATGAGCAGTTCTTC	CASSPLLAVRDEQFF
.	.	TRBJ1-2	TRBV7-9	TGTGCCAGCAGCGACCGACAGTACGGTGGCTACACCTTC	CASSDRQYGGYTF
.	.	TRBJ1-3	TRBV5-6	TGTGCCAGCAGCTTGCAGGGTCCCTCTGGAAACACCATATATTTT	CASSLQGPSGNTIYF
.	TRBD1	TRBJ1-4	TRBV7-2	TGTGCCAGCAGCTCGCACCGACAGGGGGTACGGGAAAAACTGTTTTTT	CASSSHRQGVREKLFF
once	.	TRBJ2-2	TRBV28	TGTGCCAGCAGAACTACGAACACCGGGGAGCTGTTTTTT	CASRTTNTGELFF
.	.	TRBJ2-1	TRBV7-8	TGTGCCAGCAGCCCACAGGGGAGGTTGGAGCAGTTCTTC	CASSPQGRLEQFF